The TCR beta chain under discussion was sequenced for a study of CD8+ T cells in alopecia areata. Study background: Percentage of affected scalp area was the basis on which treated patients' severity was scored.

Broader study findings: Significant decreases in scalp clonality and expanded CD8+ clones followed tofacitinib treatment.

CDR1 is ENHRY and CDR2 is SYGVKD in the germline V gene. This CDR3 has 14 residues. The trim removed 7 bases at V and 2 bases at J, leaving 7 bases unmatched. In regard to this clone: Its cognate antigen is unknown.

Treatment defined: oral pan-JAK inhibitor, 5-10 mg twice daily. Individuals with alopecia areata gave both lesional scalp punch biopsies and peripheral blood for collection. Isolated RNA was reverse transcribed into cDNA used as the sequencing template. Method: immunoSEQ multiplex PCR; TCRdb's copy keeps in-frame clones and lacks some. The table has some 180,000 clones, roughly 53% seen once. V and J are TRBV10-3 and TRBJ1-2; TRBD1 aligns across 7 bases. The sequencing here drew on CD8+ T cells sorted from blood, taken at week 24, from a patient treated with tofacitinib. The sequence derives from a human donor with alopecia areata. The CDR3 is CAITGTEGNYGYTF. DNA of the CDR3: TGTGCCATCACAGGGACAGAGGGGAACTATGGCTACACCTTC.